These T cell receptor beta chains were read from a single sample in a study of blood T cell repertoires in COVID-19. The table came from immunoSEQ multiplex PCR; TCRdb's copy has only in-frame clones and leaves some out. The data show over 200,000 clones, 91% seen once. The specimen was PBMCs or T cells enriched from blood (not recorded which). The receptors stem from a human donor in a cohort exposed to, infected with or recovered from COVID-19 (not recorded which). The donor label of this sample is uncertain. The CDR3 runs from the conserved cysteine through the conserved F or W. Each record gives: V gene, clone size, J gene, D gene, CDR3 DNA, CDR3 protein. D genes are given only for firm matches. Rows may omit the clone size; those that give it use once, few, many or a size class.

>TRBV11-2|-|TRBJ1-1|TRBD1
TGTGCCAGCAGCTTAGGCCGGGGACAGGCAAGGAACACTGAAGCTTTCTTT
CASSLGRGQARNTEAFF
>TRBV6-5|-|TRBJ2-3|-
TGTGCCAGCAGTTACGGGGAGAGCACAGATACGCAGTATTTT
CASSYGESTDTQYF
>TRBV3-1/TRBV3-2|-|TRBJ2-3|TRBD2
TGTGCCAGCAGCGGACTAGCGGGGGACACAGATACGCAGTATTTT
CASSGLAGDTDTQYF
>TRBV4-3|-|TRBJ2-7|TRBD1
TGCGCCAGCAGCCAAGATTGGACAGGGGGTTGGGGAGAGCAGTACTTC
CASSQDWTGGWGEQYF
>TRBV2|-|TRBJ1-1|TRBD1
TGTGCCAGCAGTGATCCCAGGGGGAAGATTGCGAACACTGAAGCTTTCTTT
CASSDPRGKIANTEAFF
>TRBV19|-|TRBJ2-5|TRBD2
TGTGCCAGTAGTATTCTAGCGGAACAAGAGACCCAGTACTTC
CASSILAEQETQYF
>TRBV10-1|-|TRBJ1-1|-
TGCGCCAGCAGTGAGTTGACTTGGCCATCCCGCGCTGAAGCTTTCTTT
CASSELTWPSRAEAFF
>TRBV9|few|TRBJ2-2|TRBD2
TGTGCCAGCCGGGACGGCGGGGGGCCGGGGGCCGGGGAGCTGTTTTTT
CASRDGGGPGAGELFF
>TRBV2|-|TRBJ1-1|TRBD1
TGTGCCAGCAGGGGACAGGGGAACACTGAAGCTTTCTTT
CASRGQGNTEAFF
>TRBV7-3|once|TRBJ2-3|-
TGTGCCAGCAGCTTATTGAGGGCGGACCGAAACACAGATACGCAGTATTTT
CASSLLRADRNTDTQYF
>TRBV5-6|once|TRBJ2-1|TRBD1
TGTGCCAGCAGCCCTGGACAGGCCTGGCGCTCCTACAATGAGCAGTTCTTC
CASSPGQAWRSYNEQFF
>TRBV2|-|TRBJ2-3|TRBD1
TGTGCCTTCCGGGACAGGGCGAAAGATACGCAGTATTTT
CAFRDRAKDTQYF
>TRBV28|-|TRBJ2-6|-
TGTGCCAGCAGAATCGGGGACTCTGGGGCCAACGTCCTGACTTTC
CASRIGDSGANVLTF
>TRBV12-3/TRBV12-4|-|TRBJ2-7|-
TGTGCCAGCAGTCGGGACATCTACGAGCAGTACTTC
CASSRDIYEQYF
>TRBV9|once|TRBJ2-3|-
TGTGCCAGCAGCGTAGACTTCACAGATACGCAGTATTTT
CASSVDFTDTQYF
>TRBV2|-|TRBJ2-1|TRBD1
TGTGCCAGCAGCGACGGGACAGGGGGCTACAATGAGCAGTTCTTC
CASSDGTGGYNEQFF
>TRBV9|-|TRBJ2-2|-
TGTGCCAGCAGCGCCGGGGGTTCGAACACCGGGGAGCTGTTTTTT
CASSAGGSNTGELFF
>TRBV29-1|-|TRBJ1-1|-
TGCAGCGTTGAAGATCCTCGGGGGGCATTAACTGAAGCTTTCTTT
CSVEDPRGALTEAFF
>TRBV5-1|-|TRBJ1-2|-
TGCGCCAGCAGCTTGATCCAGGGAGGCGACTATGGCTACACCTTC
CASSLIQGGDYGYTF
>TRBV9|once|TRBJ2-5|-
TGTGCCAGCAGCGCCTGGGCAGGGTATAGGCAGGGGTTCCGAGAGACCCAGTACTTC
CASSAWAGYRQGFRETQYF
>TRBV27|once|TRBJ1-2|-
TGTGCCAGCAGTCTCTCCTTAAGGGGAAACTATGGCTACACCTTC
CASSLSLRGNYGYTF
>TRBV7-8|-|TRBJ1-3|TRBD1
TGTGCCAGCAGCTCCACAGGGGCTGGAAACACCATATATTTT
CASSSTGAGNTIYF
>TRBV9|-|TRBJ2-3|TRBD2
TGTGCCAGCAGCGTCAGCGGGGGGGCCGCAGATACGCAGTATTTT
CASSVSGGAADTQYF
>TRBV10-3|-|TRBJ2-3|-
TGTGCCATCGGGGGCGCGCCTGGGGATTCTGGGGGAGATACGCAGTATTTT
CAIGGAPGDSGGDTQYF
>TRBV18|-|TRBJ1-1|-
TGTGCCAGCTCACCCAGCCTTGGAGCCAACACTGAAGCTTTCTTT
CASSPSLGANTEAFF
>TRBV19|-|TRBJ2-5|TRBD1
TGTGCCAGTAGTATTACAGGGGGCCAAGAGACCCAGTACTTC
CASSITGGQETQYF
>TRBV11-1|-|TRBJ2-3|TRBD2
TGTGCCAGCAGCTTAATAGCGGGGGGGCGTTCAGATACGCAGTATTTT
CASSLIAGGRSDTQYF
>TRBV4-1|-|TRBJ1-6|-
TGCGCCAGCAGCCAACCCGGTATAAATTCACCCCTCCACTTT
CASSQPGINSPLHF
>TRBV11-1|-|TRBJ1-1|-
TGTGCCAGCAGCTTTCAGCGAGATGAAACGAAAGCTTTCTTT
CASSFQRDETKAFF
>TRBV5-1|many|TRBJ1-2|-
TGCGCCAGCAGCTCCGGGGGTCGGGCTGATGGCTACACCTTC
CASSSGGRADGYTF
>TRBV4-1|-|TRBJ1-4|-
TGCGCCAGCAGCCATCCCGACTCCTCAACTAATGAAAAACTGTTTTTT
CASSHPDSSTNEKLFF
>TRBV7-2|-|TRBJ1-2|TRBD1
TGTGCCAGCAGCTCAGAACCCGGGACAGGGACCTATGGCTACACCTTC
CASSSEPGTGTYGYTF
>TRBV10-3|-|TRBJ1-3|TRBD1
TGTGCCATCAGCGCCGGGACAGGGGGCGACCGAAACACCATATATTTT
CAISAGTGGDRNTIYF
>TRBV5-4|-|TRBJ1-1|TRBD1
TGTGCCAGCAGCCCCGGGACAGGGGTTCTAGCTTTCTTT
CASSPGTGVLAFF
>TRBV12-3/TRBV12-4|-|TRBJ1-2|TRBD1
TGTGCCAGCAGTTTACCAGGGGGTAGTGGCTACACCTTC
CASSLPGGSGYTF
>TRBV4-1|-|TRBJ1-2|-
TGCGCCAGCAGCCAAGAGACGGGTTTTGTATATGGCTACACCTTC
CASSQETGFVYGYTF
>TRBV27|once|TRBJ2-2|-
TGTGCCAGCAGTTTATCGGCGGGGTCGAAGGCCGGGGAGCTGTTTTTT
CASSLSAGSKAGELFF
>TRBV6-6|-|TRBJ2-4|-
TGTGCCAGCACCCCTCAGATCGCTTTAGCCAAAAACATTCAGTACTTC
CASTPQIALAKNIQYF
>TRBV3-1/TRBV3-2|-|TRBJ2-5|-
TGTGCCAGCAGCCAGCGTGGTGTGTACCAAGAGACCCAGTACTTC
CASSQRGVYQETQYF
>TRBV6-1|-|TRBJ2-1|TRBD2
TGTGCCAGCAGTGAAGAGGGACTAGCGGGGGGTCCTGAGCAGTTCTTC
CASSEEGLAGGPEQFF
>TRBV7-2|few|TRBJ2-7|TRBD2
TGTGCCAGCAGCTTGGGGGGACTACGAGGCTACGAGCAGTACTTC
CASSLGGLRGYEQYF
>TRBV6-5|-|TRBJ2-1|TRBD1
TGTGCCAGCAGCCTCGCTGGGACAGGGGGCGATGAGCAGTTCTTC
CASSLAGTGGDEQFF
>TRBV6-1|-|TRBJ1-4|-
TGTGCCAGCAGTGAAATGTTCCCCGCCGGACACCCTAATGAAAAACTGTTTTTT
CASSEMFPAGHPNEKLFF
>TRBV14|-|TRBJ2-3|-
TGTGCCAGCAGCCACTTCACAGATACGCAGTATTTT
CASSHFTDTQYF
>TRBV5-6|few|TRBJ1-6|-
TGTGCCAGCAGCTTAAGGGGCCATAATTCACCCCTCCACTTT
CASSLRGHNSPLHF
>TRBV30|-|TRBJ2-7|-
TGTGCCTACATTACAGGGTACGAGCAGTACTTC
CAYITGYEQYF
>TRBV7-9|-|TRBJ1-1|-
TGTGCCAGCAGCTTGGTGGAGCGGAACACTGAAGCTTTCTTT
CASSLVERNTEAFF
>TRBV7-3|-|TRBJ2-7|TRBD1
TGTGCCAGCAGCTTATCCCCCGGACAGGCCTACGAGCAGTACTTC
CASSLSPGQAYEQYF
>TRBV18|-|TRBJ1-3|-
TGTGCCAGCTCACCGCCGCGGGACGGAAACACCATATATTTT
CASSPPRDGNTIYF
>TRBV5-4|-|TRBJ2-2|-
TGTGCCAGCAGCTTCAGAGGGGGCACCGGGGAGCTGTTTTTT
CASSFRGGTGELFF
>TRBV7-2|-|TRBJ1-6|-
TGTGCCAGCAGCTCCCCGTACGGGAATTCACCCCTCCACTTT
CASSSPYGNSPLHF
>TRBV6-5|-|TRBJ1-1|-
TGTGCCAGCAGAGGCCGGGGGGGCGGCACTGAAGCTTTCTTT
CASRGRGGGTEAFF
>TRBV29-1|-|TRBJ2-7|-
TGCAGCGTTGAAGGAACAGGCGACGTGAACTACGAGCAGTACTTC
CSVEGTGDVNYEQYF
>TRBV9|-|TRBJ1-1|-
TGTGCCAGCAGCCCTCCTCGAGGAGGGAACACTGAAGCTTTCTTT
CASSPPRGGNTEAFF
>TRBV30|-|TRBJ2-3|-
TGTGCCTGGAGTGTATCCGGGGATACGCAGTATTTT
CAWSVSGDTQYF